This record looks at one TCR beta chain sequence and its context. The CDR3 contains 14 residues. With 2 bases clipped from V and 7 bases from J, the junction kept 8 bases outside the gene matches. CDR1 is GTSNPN and CDR2 is SVGIG in the germline V gene (reference sequence). This entry comes from a study of blood T cell repertoires in COVID-19. Overall study context: In each case, the material was cDNA or gDNA derived from T cells, B-cell-depleted T cells, or PBMCs.

TCRdb's table, derived via immunoSEQ multiplex PCR, lists solely in-frame clones and lacks some. This sample carries roughly 63,000 clones, approximately 89% of them seen once, and the ten largest clones take less than 2.5%. This TCR was sampled from a human donor in a cohort sampled during active COVID-19. Sequencing used peripheral blood. The J gene is TRBJ2-7, the V gene TRBV30, with 10 bases lining up with TRBD1. CDR3 in amino acids: CAWSRGQGPREQYF. CDR3 nucleotides: TGTGCCTGGAGTCGGGGACAGGGGCCGAGGGAGCAGTACTTC.